This T cell receptor (beta chain) was sequenced during a study of cytomegalovirus exposure and HLA in healthy donors. Notes on the study in general: Sequences of the TCR beta chain were said to predict the HLA-A and HLA-B alleles of most subjects accurately. Later on, an analysis showed TCR association rates differing by HLA locus, with DRB1 the most and HLA-C the fewest.

Both 60 Vbeta primers and 13 Jbeta primers went into the PCR. Only in-frame clones appear in the TCRdb table, and some are missing; sequencing was by immunoSEQ multiplex PCR. The data hold 95,000 to 150,000 clones, with over 15% observed a single time. With regard to this clone: Its antigen is currently unknown.

Sequenced: PBMCs. The receptor comes from a woman younger than 30 in good health and CMV-seronegative.

The CDR3 loop is CASSDRTPGNTIYF. In nucleotides, the CDR3 is TGTGCCAGCAGTGATCGGACTCCTGGAAACACCATATATTTT. V and J are TRBV2 and TRBJ1-3; D is unclear. Deletions cut 3 bases from V and 2 bases from J, with 8 bases between. The CDR3 length is 14 residues. Germline lookup yields CDR1 SNHLY and CDR2 FYNNEI.